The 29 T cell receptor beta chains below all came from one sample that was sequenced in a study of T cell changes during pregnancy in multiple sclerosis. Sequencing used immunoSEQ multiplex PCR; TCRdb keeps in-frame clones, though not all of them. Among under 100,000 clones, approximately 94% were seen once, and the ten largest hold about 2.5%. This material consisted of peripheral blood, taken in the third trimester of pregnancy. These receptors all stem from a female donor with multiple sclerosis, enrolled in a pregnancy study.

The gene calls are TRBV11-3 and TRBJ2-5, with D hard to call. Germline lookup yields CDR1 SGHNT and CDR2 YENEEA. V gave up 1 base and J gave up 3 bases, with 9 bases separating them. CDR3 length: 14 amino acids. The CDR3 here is CASSLGSREETQYF. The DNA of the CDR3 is TGTGCCAGCAGCTTAGGATCGCGCGAAGAGACCCAGTACTTC.

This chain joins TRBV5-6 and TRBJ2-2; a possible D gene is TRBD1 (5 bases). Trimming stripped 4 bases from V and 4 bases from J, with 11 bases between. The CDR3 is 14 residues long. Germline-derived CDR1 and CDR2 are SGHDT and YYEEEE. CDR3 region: CASSQTASTGELFF. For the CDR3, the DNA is TGTGCCAGCAGCCAGACAGCTAGCACCGGGGAGCTGTTTTTT.

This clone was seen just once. CDR3: CASSHRYGRGQGATGELFF. Written as DNA, the CDR3 is TGCGCCAGCAGCCATCGATACGGGAGGGGACAGGGGGCCACCGGGGAGCTGTTTTTT. This chain joins TRBV4-1 and TRBJ2-2; 12 bases align to TRBD1. The trim removed 3 bases at V and 4 bases at J, leaving 12 bases unmatched. The CDR3 totals 19 residues. The germline gives CDR1 MGHRA, CDR2 YSYEKL.

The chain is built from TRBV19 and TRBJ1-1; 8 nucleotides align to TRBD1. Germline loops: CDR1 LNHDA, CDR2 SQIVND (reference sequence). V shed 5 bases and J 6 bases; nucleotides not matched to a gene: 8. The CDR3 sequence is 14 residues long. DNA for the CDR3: TGTGCCAGTAGTCCCGGACAGGGCCTAGCTGAAGCTTTCTTT. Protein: CASSPGQGLAEAFF.

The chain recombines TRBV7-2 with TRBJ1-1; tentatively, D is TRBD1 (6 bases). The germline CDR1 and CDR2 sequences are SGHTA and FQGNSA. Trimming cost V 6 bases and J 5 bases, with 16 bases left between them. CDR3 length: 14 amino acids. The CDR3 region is CASSSTGTKTEAFF. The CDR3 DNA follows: TGTGCCAGCAGTTCAACCGGGACAAAGACTGAAGCTTTCTTT.

CDR3 sequence: CASSLDGGEQYF. The CDR3 coding sequence is TGCGCCAGCAGCTTGGACGGTGGCGAGCAGTACTTC. This chain links TRBV5-1 with TRBJ2-7; D not resolved. Trimming took off 0 bases at V and 6 bases at J, with 7 bases between the two ends. The CDR3 spans 12 residues. Looked up from germline, CDR1 is SGHRS and CDR2 is YFSETQ.

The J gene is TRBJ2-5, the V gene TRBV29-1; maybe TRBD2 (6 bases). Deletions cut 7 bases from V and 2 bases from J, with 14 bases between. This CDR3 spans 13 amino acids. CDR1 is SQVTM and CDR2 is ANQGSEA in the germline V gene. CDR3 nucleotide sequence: TGCAGCGCCGCTCTAGCGATTCAAGAGACCCAGTACTTC. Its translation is CSAALAIQETQYF.

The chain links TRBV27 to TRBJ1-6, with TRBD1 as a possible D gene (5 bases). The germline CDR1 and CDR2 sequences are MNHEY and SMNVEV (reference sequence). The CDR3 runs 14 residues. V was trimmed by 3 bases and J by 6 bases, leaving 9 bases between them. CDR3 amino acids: CASSFGRANSPLHF. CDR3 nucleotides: TGTGCCAGCAGTTTTGGCAGGGCTAATTCACCCCTCCACTTT.

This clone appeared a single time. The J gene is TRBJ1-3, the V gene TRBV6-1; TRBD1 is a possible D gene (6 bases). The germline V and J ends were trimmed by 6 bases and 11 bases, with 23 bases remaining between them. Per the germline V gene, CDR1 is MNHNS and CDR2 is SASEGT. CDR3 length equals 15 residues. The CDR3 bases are TGTGCCAGCAGGGACCTGGACAGCCCGGCGATTCCCATATATTTT. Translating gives CASRDLDSPAIPIYF.

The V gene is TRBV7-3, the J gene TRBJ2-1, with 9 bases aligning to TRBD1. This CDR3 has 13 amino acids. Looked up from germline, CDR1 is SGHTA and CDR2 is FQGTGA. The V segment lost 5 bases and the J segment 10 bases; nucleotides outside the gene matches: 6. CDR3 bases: TGTGCCAGCAGCCAGGGACAGGGCAGGGAGCAGTTCTTC. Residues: CASSQGQGREQFF.

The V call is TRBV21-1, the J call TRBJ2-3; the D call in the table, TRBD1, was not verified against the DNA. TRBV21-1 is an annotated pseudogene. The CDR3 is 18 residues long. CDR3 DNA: TGTGCCAGCAGCAAAGCATATCGGACAGGACCCAACTCAGATACGCAGTATTTT. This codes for CASSKAYRTGPNSDTQYF.

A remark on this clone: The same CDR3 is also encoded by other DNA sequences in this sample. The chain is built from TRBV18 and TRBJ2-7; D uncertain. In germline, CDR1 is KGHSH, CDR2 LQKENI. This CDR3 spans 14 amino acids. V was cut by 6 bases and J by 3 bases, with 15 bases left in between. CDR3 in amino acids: CASSPNRNLYEQYF. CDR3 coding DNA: TGTGCCAGCTCGCCGAATAGAAATCTCTACGAGCAGTACTTC.

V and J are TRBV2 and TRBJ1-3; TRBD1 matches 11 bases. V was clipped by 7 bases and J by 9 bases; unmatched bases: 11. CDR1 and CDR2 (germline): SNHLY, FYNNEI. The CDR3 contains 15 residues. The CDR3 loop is CASTGQGAVLGTIYF. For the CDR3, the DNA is TGTGCCAGCACCGGACAGGGGGCTGTTTTGGGCACCATATATTTT.

The CDR3 is CASSYSYRETQYF. In DNA form, the CDR3 reads TGTGCCAGCAGCTACAGCTATCGGGAGACCCAGTACTTC. The V call is TRBV11-3, the J call TRBJ2-5; no clear D gene. The CDR3 length is 13 residues. Germline CDR1 SGHNT, CDR2 YENEEA. The V and J ends lost 4 bases and 5 bases respectively, with 11 bases between them.

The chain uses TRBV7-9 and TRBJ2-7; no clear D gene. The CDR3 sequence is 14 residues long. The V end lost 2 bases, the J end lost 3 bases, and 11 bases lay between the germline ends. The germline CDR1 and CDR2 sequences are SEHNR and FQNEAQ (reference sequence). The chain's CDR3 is CASSLHTANYEQYF. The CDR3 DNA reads TGTGCCAGCAGCTTACACACCGCAAACTACGAGCAGTACTTC.

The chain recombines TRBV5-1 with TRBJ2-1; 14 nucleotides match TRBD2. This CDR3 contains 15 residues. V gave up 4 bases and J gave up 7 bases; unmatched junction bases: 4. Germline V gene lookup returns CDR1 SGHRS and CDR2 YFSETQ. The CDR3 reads CASSLGLAGANEQFF. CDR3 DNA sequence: TGCGCCAGCAGCCTGGGACTAGCGGGGGCGAATGAGCAGTTCTTC. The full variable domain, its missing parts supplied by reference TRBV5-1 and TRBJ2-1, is KAGVTQTPRYLIKTRGQQVTLSCSPISGHRSVSWYQQTPGQGLQFLFEYFSETQRNKGNFPGRFSGRQFSNSRSEMNVSTLELGDSALYLCASSLGLAGANEQFFGPGTRLTVL.

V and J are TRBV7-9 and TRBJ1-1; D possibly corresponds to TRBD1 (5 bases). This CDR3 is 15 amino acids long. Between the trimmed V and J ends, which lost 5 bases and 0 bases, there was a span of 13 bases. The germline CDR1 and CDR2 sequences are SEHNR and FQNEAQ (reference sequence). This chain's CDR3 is CASSLMGGMNTEAFF. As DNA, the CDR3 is TGTGCCAGCAGCCTAATGGGGGGGATGAACACTGAAGCTTTCTTT.

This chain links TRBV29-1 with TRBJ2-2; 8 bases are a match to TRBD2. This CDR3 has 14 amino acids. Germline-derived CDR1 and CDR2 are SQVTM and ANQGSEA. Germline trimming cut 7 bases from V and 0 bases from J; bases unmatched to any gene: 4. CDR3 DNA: TGCAGCGCCTCGGGGGGGCCGAACACCGGGGAGCTGTTTTTT. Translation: CSASGGPNTGELFF.

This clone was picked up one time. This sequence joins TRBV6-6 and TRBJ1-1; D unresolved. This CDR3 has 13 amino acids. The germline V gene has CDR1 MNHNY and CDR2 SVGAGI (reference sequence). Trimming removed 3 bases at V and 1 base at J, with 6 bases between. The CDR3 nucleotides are TGTGCCAGCAGTTATTTAGAGAACACTGAAGCTTTCTTT. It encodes CASSYLENTEAFF.

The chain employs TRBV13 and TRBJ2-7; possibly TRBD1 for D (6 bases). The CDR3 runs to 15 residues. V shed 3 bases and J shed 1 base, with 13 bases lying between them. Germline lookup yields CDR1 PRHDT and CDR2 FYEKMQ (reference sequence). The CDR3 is CASSFRTAGSYEQYF. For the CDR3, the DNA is TGTGCCAGCAGCTTCCGGACAGCCGGATCCTACGAGCAGTACTTC.

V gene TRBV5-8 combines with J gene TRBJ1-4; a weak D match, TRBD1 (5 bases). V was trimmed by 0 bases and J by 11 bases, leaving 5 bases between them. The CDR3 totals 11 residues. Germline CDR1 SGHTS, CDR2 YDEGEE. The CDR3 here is CASSLDRKLFF. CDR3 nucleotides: TGTGCCAGCAGCTTGGACAGGAAACTGTTTTTT.

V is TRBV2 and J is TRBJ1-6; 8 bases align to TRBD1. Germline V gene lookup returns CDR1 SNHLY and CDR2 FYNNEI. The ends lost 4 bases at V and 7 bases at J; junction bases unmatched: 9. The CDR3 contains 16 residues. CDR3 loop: CASSVRDQGANSPLHF. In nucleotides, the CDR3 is TGTGCCAGCAGTGTCCGGGACCAGGGGGCAAATTCACCCCTCCACTTT.

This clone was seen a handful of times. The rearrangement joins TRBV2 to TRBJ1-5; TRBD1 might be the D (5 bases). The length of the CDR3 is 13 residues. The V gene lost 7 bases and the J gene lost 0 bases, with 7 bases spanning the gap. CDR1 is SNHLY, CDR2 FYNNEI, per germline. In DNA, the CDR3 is TGTGCCAGCATGCAGGGTAGCAATCAGCCCCAGCATTTT. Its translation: CASMQGSNQPQHF.

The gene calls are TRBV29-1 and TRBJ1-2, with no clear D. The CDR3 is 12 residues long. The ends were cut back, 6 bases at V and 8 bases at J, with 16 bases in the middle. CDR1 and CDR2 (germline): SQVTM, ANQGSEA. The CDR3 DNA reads TGCAGCGTCCCTGGTGGCAGGAAGGGCTACACCTTC. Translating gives CSVPGGRKGYTF.

The CDR3 loop reads CSVDEGQGRNTGELFF. CDR3 nucleotide sequence: TGCAGCGTTGACGAGGGACAGGGTCGAAACACCGGGGAGCTGTTTTTT. The chain has TRBV29-1 and TRBJ2-2; TRBD1 agrees at 9 bases. Trimming cost V 3 bases and J 2 bases; bases outside gene matches: 7. This CDR3 is 16 amino acids long. The germline CDR1 and CDR2 sequences are SQVTM and ANQGSEA.

The CDR3 nucleotides read TGTGCCAGCAGCCAAGAGTTCCAGGGGGGATACAATGAGCAGTTCTTC. This sequence encodes CASSQEFQGGYNEQFF. The chain recombines TRBV4-2 with TRBJ2-1, with D tentatively TRBD1 (7 bases). Trimming took off 0 bases at V and 4 bases at J, with 13 bases between the two ends. The CDR3 is 16 residues long. Per the germline V gene, CDR1 is LGHNA and CDR2 is YNFKEQ.

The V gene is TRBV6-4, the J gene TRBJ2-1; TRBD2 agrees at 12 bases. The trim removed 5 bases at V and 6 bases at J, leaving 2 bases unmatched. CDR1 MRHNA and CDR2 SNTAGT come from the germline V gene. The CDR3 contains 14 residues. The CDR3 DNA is TGTGCCAGCAGTCGGACTAGCGGGGTCAATGAGCAGTTCTTC. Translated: CASSRTSGVNEQFF.

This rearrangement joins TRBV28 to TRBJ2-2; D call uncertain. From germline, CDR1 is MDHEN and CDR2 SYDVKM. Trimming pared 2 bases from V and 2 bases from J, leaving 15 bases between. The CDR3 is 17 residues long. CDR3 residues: CASSLSSVHSNTGELFF. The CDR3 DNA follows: TGTGCCAGCAGTTTAAGTTCGGTCCACTCTAACACCGGGGAGCTGTTTTTT.

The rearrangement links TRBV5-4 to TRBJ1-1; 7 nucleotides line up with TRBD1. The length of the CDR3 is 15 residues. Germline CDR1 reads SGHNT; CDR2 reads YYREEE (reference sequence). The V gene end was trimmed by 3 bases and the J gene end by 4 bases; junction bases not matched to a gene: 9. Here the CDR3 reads CASSSASPGGTEAFF. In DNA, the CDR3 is TGTGCCAGCAGCTCCGCGTCCCCAGGGGGCACTGAAGCTTTCTTT. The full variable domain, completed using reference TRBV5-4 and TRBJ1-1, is ETGVTQSPTHLIKTRGQQVTLRCSSQSGHNTVSWYQQALGQGPQFIFQYYREEENGRGNFPPRFSGLQFPNYSSELNVNALELDDSALYLCASSSASPGGTEAFFGQGTRLTVV.